This TCR beta chain stems from a study of a mutant IDH1 vaccine in newly diagnosed glioma. The overall study: Earlier therapy was either radiotherapy, temozolomide, or both, and most got both.

Germline CDR1 reads SGDLS; CDR2 reads YYNGEE. The CDR3 sequence is 16 residues long. Losses at the gene ends were 0 bases for V and 2 bases for J; bases not matched to a gene: 6. As regards this clone: Its antigen remains unknown.

Time point denoted: week 23, last vaccination. The investigators gave 300 ug of mutant IDH1 20-mer peptide in each vaccine dose, together with topical imiquimod. Measured with immunoSEQ multiplex PCR; TCRdb has only the in-frame clones, and not every one. This sample has 45,000 to 65,000 clones, with about 81% found just once. Study results and limitations: The authors found pseudoprogression apparently unrelated to changes in top peripheral T cell clonotypes.

This clonotype was sampled from a woman aged 40 to 55 with glioma. Some clones in this sample may be carry-over from other donors' samples. The chain uses TRBV9 and TRBJ2-7; 9 bases are a match to TRBD2. This material consisted of PBMCs, taken from a glioma patient whose treatment included an IDH1 peptide vaccine. CDR3 in DNA: TGTGCCAGCAGCGTAGGAGGCGGGGGGGCGCCCTACGAGCAGTACTTC. As protein: CASSVGGGGAPYEQYF.